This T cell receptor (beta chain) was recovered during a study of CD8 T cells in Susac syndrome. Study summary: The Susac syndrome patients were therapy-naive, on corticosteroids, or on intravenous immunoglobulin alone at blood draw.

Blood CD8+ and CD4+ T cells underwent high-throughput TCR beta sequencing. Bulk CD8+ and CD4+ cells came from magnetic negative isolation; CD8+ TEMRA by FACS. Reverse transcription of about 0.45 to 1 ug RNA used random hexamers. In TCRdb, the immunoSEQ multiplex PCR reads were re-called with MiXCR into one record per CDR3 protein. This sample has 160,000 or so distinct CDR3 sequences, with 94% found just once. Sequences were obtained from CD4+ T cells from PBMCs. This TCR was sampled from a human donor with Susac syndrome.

CDR3 nucleotides: TGTGCCTGGAGTGGGCAGGGTATCGATGAGCAGTTCTTC. Amino acid sequence: CAWSGQGIDEQFF. The chain joins TRBV30 to TRBJ2-1; possible D gene TRBD1, 5 bases. This CDR3 has 13 amino acids. V lost 1 base and J 8 bases, leaving 12 bases between the germline ends. Germline V gene lookup returns CDR1 GTSNPN and CDR2 SVGIG (reference sequence).